Presented here are 24 T cell receptor beta chains from one specimen sequenced in a study of blood T cell repertoires in COVID-19. The method was immunoSEQ multiplex PCR; TCRdb's version includes in-frame clones alone and lacks a portion of them. Of about 360,000 clones in the sample, over 75% were seen once. Sequenced: PBMCs or T cells enriched from blood (not recorded which). Source of these receptors: a man younger than 40 who had recovered from COVID-19.

The chain links TRBV6-5 to TRBJ1-6; TRBD1 agrees at 9 bases. This CDR3 region has 14 residues. Germline CDR1 MNHEY, CDR2 SVGAGI. Trimming removed 6 bases from V and 7 bases from J; junction bases left unmatched: 4. In DNA, the CDR3 is TGTGCCAGCAGAAGGACAGGGGAAAATTCACCCCTCCACTTT. Its protein is CASRRTGENSPLHF.

This chain connects TRBV9 to TRBJ1-3; TRBD1 agrees at 7 bases. The CDR3 sequence is 16 residues long. Trimming removed 0 bases from V and 4 bases from J; junction bases left unmatched: 7. In germline, CDR1 is SGDLS, CDR2 YYNGEE. CDR3 bases: TGTGCCAGCAGCGTAGGGGGGACAGTGTCCGGAAACACCATATATTTT. This sequence encodes CASSVGGTVSGNTIYF.

J is TRBJ1-5 and V is TRBV5-4, with D possibly being TRBD1 (6 bases). This CDR3 comprises 14 residues. The ends were cut back, 1 base at V and 6 bases at J, with 11 bases in the middle. In germline, CDR1 is SGHNT, CDR2 YYREEE (reference sequence). For the CDR3, the DNA is TGTGCCAGCAGCTTGTGGGGGCCGGGTCAGCCCCAGCATTTT. The encoded protein is CASSLWGPGQPQHF.

This chain connects TRBV25-1 to TRBJ2-1; possible D gene TRBD2, 5 bases. The germline V and J ends were trimmed by 6 bases and 4 bases, with 7 bases remaining between them. Germline V CDR1 and CDR2: MGHDK, SYGVNS. This CDR3 spans 12 amino acids. The CDR3 DNA reads as TGTGCCAGCAGACGGGGATACAATGAGCAGTTCTTC. Its protein is CASRRGYNEQFF.

This clone was seen only once. V usage is TRBV10-1 and J usage is TRBJ1-2; D might be TRBD1 (6 bases). Germline V gene sequence: CDR1 WNHNN, CDR2 SYGVQD (reference sequence). V lost 7 bases and J 2 bases, leaving 11 bases between the germline ends. The CDR3 is 13 residues long. CDR3 DNA: TGCGCCAGCAAGGGGGAAGAGAACTATGGCTACACCTTC. Protein: CASKGEENYGYTF.

This chain uses TRBV6-2 or TRBV6-3 with TRBJ1-6; 8 positions match TRBD1. The CDR3 has 15 amino acids. Trimming removed 1 base from V and 7 bases from J; junction bases left unmatched: 3. Germline lookup yields CDR1 MNHEY and CDR2 SVGEGT. CDR3 in amino acids: CASSYFGQGNSPLHF. The CDR3 DNA reads as TGTGCCAGCAGTTACTTCGGACAGGGAAATTCACCCCTCCACTTT.

The DNA of the CDR3 is TGTGCCAGCAGTGCCTGGACAGGGTCGGGGCAGCCCCAGCATTTT. It translates to CASSAWTGSGQPQHF. The rearrangement uses TRBV27 and TRBJ1-5; TRBD1 aligns across 8 bases. This CDR3 has 15 amino acids. Germline V CDR1 and CDR2: MNHEY, SMNVEV (reference sequence). With V trimmed by 5 bases and J by 7 bases, 10 bases remained unmatched.

J is TRBJ2-7 and V is TRBV6-5; TRBD1 aligns across 7 bases. V trimming: 5 bases; J trimming: 2 bases; junction bases outside the gene matches: 6. CDR1 MNHEY and CDR2 SVGAGI come from the germline V gene. This CDR3 spans 14 amino acids. As DNA, the CDR3 is TGTGCCAGCAGTCGGGACAGAGAGACCTACGAGCAGTACTTC. Translating gives CASSRDRETYEQYF.

The CDR3 nucleotides read TGCGCCAGCAGCCCAGGACTTATTGGGGGACTTGAGTCCTACGAGCAGTACTTC. Protein: CASSPGLIGGLESYEQYF. The chain recombines TRBV5-1 with TRBJ2-7, with a weak D call TRBD2 (6 bases). Germline CDR1 is SGHRS and CDR2 is YFSETQ. The CDR3 extends over 18 amino acids. V lost 4 bases and J lost 1, with 24 bases in between. Full variable domain (rest looked up from reference TRBV5-1 and TRBJ2-7): KAGVTQTPRYLIKTRGQQVTLSCSPISGHRSVSWYQQTPGQGLQFLFEYFSETQRNKGNFPGRFSGRQFSNSRSEMNVSTLELGDSALYLCASSPGLIGGLESYEQYFGPGTRLTVT.

The V and J genes are TRBV18 and TRBJ1-6, with 9 nucleotides matching TRBD1. Germline-derived CDR1 and CDR2 are KGHSH and LQKENI. This CDR3 region has 14 residues. V gave up 4 bases and J gave up 11 bases; unmatched junction bases: 6. CDR3 amino acids: CASSRDRAQAPLHF. The DNA for the CDR3 is TGTGCCAGCTCACGGGACAGGGCGCAGGCACCCCTCCACTTT.

This chain links TRBV6-1 with TRBJ2-7; a weak D match, TRBD1 (6 bases). The CDR3 extends over 14 amino acids. Germline lookup yields CDR1 MNHNS and CDR2 SASEGT. Trimming left V 2 bases short and J 5 bases short, with 13 bases between. CDR3 sequence reads: CASSENWGLDEQYF. CDR3 coding DNA: TGTGCCAGCAGTGAAAATTGGGGGCTGGACGAGCAGTACTTC.

The chain couples TRBV5-1 to TRBJ2-6, with 9 bases fitting TRBD1. Germline CDR1 reads SGHRS; CDR2 reads YFSETQ. With 0 bases clipped from V and 0 bases from J, the junction kept 4 bases outside the gene matches. This CDR3 has 18 residues. CDR3 sequence: CASSLAGDRASGANVLTF. The CDR3, as DNA: TGCGCCAGCAGCTTGGCCGGGGACAGGGCCTCTGGGGCCAACGTCCTGACTTTC.

The rearrangement joins TRBV19 to TRBJ1-1, with 9 bases identical to TRBD1. Trimming removed 7 bases from V and 6 bases from J; junction bases left unmatched: 6. Germline CDR1 and CDR2: LNHDA and SQIVND (reference sequence). The CDR3 is made up of 13 amino acids. The CDR3 here is CASTMDRGAEAFF. DNA for the CDR3: TGTGCCAGTACCATGGACAGGGGAGCTGAAGCTTTCTTT.

The CDR3 nucleotides read TGTGCCAGCAGCGTACAGGGTGATGGCTACACCTTC. The encoded protein is CASSVQGDGYTF. The rearrangement joins TRBV7-9 to TRBJ1-2, with TRBD1 as a possible D gene (6 bases). Germline V gene data show CDR1 as SEHNR and CDR2 as FQNEAQ (reference sequence). The CDR3 spans 12 residues. V lost 5 bases to trimming and J lost 6 bases, with 10 bases between them.

The rearrangement joins TRBV27 to TRBJ2-1; TRBD2 matches at 14 bases. The ends lost 3 bases at V and 7 bases at J; junction bases unmatched: 2. Germline V gene lookup returns CDR1 MNHEY and CDR2 SMNVEV (reference sequence). This CDR3 spans 15 amino acids. CDR3 sequence reads: CASSFGTSGGNEQFF. Here the CDR3 DNA reads TGTGCCAGCAGTTTTGGGACTAGCGGGGGTAATGAGCAGTTCTTC.

This chain joins TRBV7-8 and TRBJ1-5, with TRBD1 matching 7 bases. The germline V gene encodes CDR1 SGHVS and CDR2 FQNEAQ. With 4 bases clipped from V and 1 base from J, the junction kept 7 bases outside the gene matches. The CDR3 has 16 amino acids. The DNA of the CDR3 is TGTGCCAGCAGCTCCGAGGGGGCCGTCAGCAATCAGCCCCAGCATTTT. This encodes CASSSEGAVSNQPQHF.

The chain employs TRBV4-2 and TRBJ2-1; 9 nucleotides line up with TRBD2. There are 18 residues in the CDR3. Germline V gives CDR1 LGHNA, CDR2 YNFKEQ. Trimming took 0 bases from V and 4 from J; bases not matched to a gene: 10. The CDR3 nucleotides are TGTGCCAGCAGCCAAGAATCCTCTGGCGGGGGGGTTTACAATGAGCAGTTCTTC. Its protein is CASSQESSGGGVYNEQFF.

V usage is TRBV3-1 (or the pseudogene TRBV3-2) and J usage is TRBJ1-1; 11 bases map to TRBD1. Germline values: CDR1 LGHDT, CDR2 YNNKEL (reference sequence). V lost 4 bases to trimming and J lost 5 bases; unmatched junction nucleotides: 6. This CDR3 has 15 residues. CDR3 DNA sequence: TGTGCCAGCAGCCCGTATGGGACAGGGGGAACTGAAGCTTTCTTT. Its protein product is CASSPYGTGGTEAFF.

The rearrangement uses TRBV15 and TRBJ1-2; tentatively, D is TRBD1 (5 bases). V lost 0 bases, J lost 4 bases, and 21 bases lay in between. This CDR3 is built from 18 residues. From germline, CDR1 is LNHNV and CDR2 YYDKDF (reference sequence). Here the CDR3 DNA reads TGTGCCACCAGCAGAGATCTGACGGGCAGGGCAATCGGCTATGGCTACACCTTC. Translation gives CATSRDLTGRAIGYGYTF.

The CDR3 region has the DNA TGTGCCAGCAGTTACGCCCAGGGGGCCTACGAGCAGTACTTC. Translated: CASSYAQGAYEQYF. This chain uses TRBV6-6 with TRBJ2-7; 7 bases line up with TRBD1. The V segment lost 2 bases and the J segment 2 bases; nucleotides outside the gene matches: 3. Germline lookup yields CDR1 MNHNY and CDR2 SVGAGI (reference sequence). The CDR3 contains 14 residues.

The chain carries TRBV3-1 (or the pseudogene TRBV3-2) and TRBJ1-2, with D possibly TRBD1 on 6 matching bases. V lost 1 base and J 2 bases, leaving 8 bases between the germline ends. The CDR3 runs to 14 residues. Germline loops: CDR1 LGHDT, CDR2 YNNKEL (reference sequence). The CDR3 DNA follows: TGTGCCAGCAGCCAAGCGACAGGCAACTATGGCTACACCTTC. As protein: CASSQATGNYGYTF.

The rearrangement uses TRBV7-9 and TRBJ2-2; D is undetermined. From germline, CDR1 is SEHNR and CDR2 FQNEAQ (reference sequence). The CDR3 spans 14 residues. V gave up 5 bases and J gave up 4 bases, with 11 bases separating them. The CDR3 spells CASSPKIVTGELFF. As DNA, the CDR3 is TGTGCCAGCAGCCCCAAAATAGTCACCGGGGAGCTGTTTTTT.

This clone was picked up one time. The chain links TRBV6-1 to TRBJ2-7, with 7 positions matching TRBD1. V was clipped by 3 bases and J by 3 bases; unmatched bases: 5. The CDR3 runs to 14 residues. CDR1 and CDR2 from the germline V gene are MNHNS and SASEGT. CDR3 loop: CASSEGQLIYEQYF. The CDR3 DNA reads TGTGCCAGCAGTGAGGGACAGCTAATCTACGAGCAGTACTTC.

This clone was counted a single time. The V gene is TRBV4-1, the J gene TRBJ1-1; 7 bases fit TRBD1. Germline V CDR1 and CDR2: MGHRA, YSYEKL. The CDR3 has 14 residues. The J segment lost 5 bases and the V segment lost 3 bases, leaving 6 bases of the junction unmatched. Written as DNA, the CDR3 is TGCGCCAGCAGCCACCTACAGGGGACTACTGAAGCTTTCTTT. Translating it yields CASSHLQGTTEAFF.